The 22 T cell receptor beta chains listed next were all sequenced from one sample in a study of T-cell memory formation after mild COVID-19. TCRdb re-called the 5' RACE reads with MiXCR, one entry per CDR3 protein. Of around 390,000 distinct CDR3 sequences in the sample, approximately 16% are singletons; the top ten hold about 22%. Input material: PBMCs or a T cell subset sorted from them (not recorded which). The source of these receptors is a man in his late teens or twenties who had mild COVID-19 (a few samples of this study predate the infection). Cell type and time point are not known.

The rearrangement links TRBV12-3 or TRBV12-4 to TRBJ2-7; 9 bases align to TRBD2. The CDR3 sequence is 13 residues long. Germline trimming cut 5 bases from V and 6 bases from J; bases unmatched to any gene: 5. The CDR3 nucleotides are TGTGCCAGCAGTGGCGGGGGGGCTAGCGAGCAGTACTTC. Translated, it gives CASSGGGASEQYF.

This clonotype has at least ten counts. CDR3 sequence reads: CASSLSGGYEQYF. CDR3 sequence (DNA): TGTGCCAGCAGCCTCAGCGGGGGGTACGAGCAGTACTTC. The chain links TRBV7-9 to TRBJ2-7; 9 bases are a match to TRBD2. V shed 5 bases, J shed 4 bases, and the junction held 3 bases outside the gene matches. Germline CDR1 reads SEHNR; CDR2 reads FQNEAQ (reference sequence). The CDR3 extends over 13 amino acids.

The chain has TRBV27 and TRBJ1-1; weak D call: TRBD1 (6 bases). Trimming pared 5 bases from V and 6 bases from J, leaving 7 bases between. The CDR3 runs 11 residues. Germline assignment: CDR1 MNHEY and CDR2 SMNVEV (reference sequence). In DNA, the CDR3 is TGTGCCAGCAGTGAGGGGGCTGAAGCTTTCTTT. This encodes CASSEGAEAFF.

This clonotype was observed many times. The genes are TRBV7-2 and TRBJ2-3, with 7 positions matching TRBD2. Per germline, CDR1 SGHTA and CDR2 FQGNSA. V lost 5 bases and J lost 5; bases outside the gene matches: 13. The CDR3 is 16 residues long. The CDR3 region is CASSRRSGDSRDTQYF. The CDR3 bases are TGTGCCAGCAGCCGCCGGAGCGGGGACTCACGAGATACGCAGTATTTT.

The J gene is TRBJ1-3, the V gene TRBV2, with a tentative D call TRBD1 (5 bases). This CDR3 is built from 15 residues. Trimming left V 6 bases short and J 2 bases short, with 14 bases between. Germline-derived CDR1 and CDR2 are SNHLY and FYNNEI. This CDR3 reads CASRSGTAPGNTIYF. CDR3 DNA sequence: TGTGCCAGCAGAAGTGGGACGGCTCCTGGAAACACCATATATTTT.

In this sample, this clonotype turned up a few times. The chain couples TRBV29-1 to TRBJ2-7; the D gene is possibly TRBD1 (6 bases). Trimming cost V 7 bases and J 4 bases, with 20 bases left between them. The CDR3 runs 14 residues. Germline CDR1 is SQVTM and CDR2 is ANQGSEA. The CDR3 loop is CSAMGSQGSYEQYF. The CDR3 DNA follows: TGCAGCGCGATGGGGAGCCAGGGGTCATACGAGCAGTACTTC.

The DNA of the CDR3 is TGTGCCACCAACTCACAGGGGTCTAATTCACCCCTCCACTTT. Amino acids: CATNSQGSNSPLHF. This chain connects TRBV15 to TRBJ1-6, with TRBD1 matching 7 bases. From germline, CDR1 is LNHNV and CDR2 YYDKDF (reference sequence). The V and J ends lost 7 bases and 6 bases, in that order; junction bases with no gene match: 6. The CDR3 totals 14 residues.

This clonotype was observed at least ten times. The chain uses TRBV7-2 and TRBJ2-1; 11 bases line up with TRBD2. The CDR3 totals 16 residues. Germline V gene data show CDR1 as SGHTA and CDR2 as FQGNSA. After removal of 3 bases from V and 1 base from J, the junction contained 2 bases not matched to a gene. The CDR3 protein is CASSLSSGGSYNEQFF. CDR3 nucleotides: TGTGCCAGCAGCTTGTCTAGCGGGGGGTCCTACAATGAGCAGTTCTTC.

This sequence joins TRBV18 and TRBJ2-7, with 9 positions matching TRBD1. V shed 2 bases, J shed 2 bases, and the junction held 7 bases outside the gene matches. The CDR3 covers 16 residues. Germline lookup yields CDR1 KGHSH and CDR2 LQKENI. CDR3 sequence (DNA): TGTGCCAGCTCACCAAGGCCGGGACAGGGCCCCTACGAGCAGTACGTC. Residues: CASSPRPGQGPYEQYV.

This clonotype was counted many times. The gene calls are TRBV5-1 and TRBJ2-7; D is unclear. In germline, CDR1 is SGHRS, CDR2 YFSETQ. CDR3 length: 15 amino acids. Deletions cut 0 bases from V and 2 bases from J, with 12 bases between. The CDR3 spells CASSLATGLTYEQYF. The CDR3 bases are TGCGCCAGCAGCTTGGCTACGGGTTTGACCTACGAGCAGTACTTC.

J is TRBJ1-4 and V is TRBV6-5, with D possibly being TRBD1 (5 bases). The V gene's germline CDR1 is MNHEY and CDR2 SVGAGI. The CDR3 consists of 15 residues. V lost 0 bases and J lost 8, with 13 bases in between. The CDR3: CASSYSLGEEEKLFF. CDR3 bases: TGTGCCAGCAGTTACTCTTTGGGGGAAGAAGAAAAACTGTTTTTT.

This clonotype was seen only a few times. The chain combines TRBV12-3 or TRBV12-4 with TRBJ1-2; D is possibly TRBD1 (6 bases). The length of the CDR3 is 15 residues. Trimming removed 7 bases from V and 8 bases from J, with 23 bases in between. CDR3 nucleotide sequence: TGTGCCAGCACCCCAGGGGCACCCTCCCTAGGGGGCTACACCTTC. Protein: CASTPGAPSLGGYTF.

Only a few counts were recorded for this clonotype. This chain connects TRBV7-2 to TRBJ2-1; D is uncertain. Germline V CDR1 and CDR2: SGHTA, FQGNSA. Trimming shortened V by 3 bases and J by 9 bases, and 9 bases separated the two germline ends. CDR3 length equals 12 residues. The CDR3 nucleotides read TGTGCCAGCAGCTTCTCTAGGAGTGAGCAGTTCTTC. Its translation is CASSFSRSEQFF.

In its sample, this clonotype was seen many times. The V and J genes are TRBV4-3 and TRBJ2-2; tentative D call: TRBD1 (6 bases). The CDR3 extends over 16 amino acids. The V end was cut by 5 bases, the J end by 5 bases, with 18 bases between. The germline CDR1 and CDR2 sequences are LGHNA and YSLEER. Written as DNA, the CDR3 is TGCGCCAGCAGCGACCGACAGGTTCGCGGTACCGGGGAGCTGTTTTTT. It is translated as CASSDRQVRGTGELFF.

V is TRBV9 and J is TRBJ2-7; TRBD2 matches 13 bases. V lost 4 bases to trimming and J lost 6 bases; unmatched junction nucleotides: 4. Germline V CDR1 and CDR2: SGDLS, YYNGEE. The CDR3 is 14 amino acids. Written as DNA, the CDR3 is TGTGCCAGCAGCTCGGGACTAGCGGGGACCGAGCAGTACGTC. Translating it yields CASSSGLAGTEQYV.

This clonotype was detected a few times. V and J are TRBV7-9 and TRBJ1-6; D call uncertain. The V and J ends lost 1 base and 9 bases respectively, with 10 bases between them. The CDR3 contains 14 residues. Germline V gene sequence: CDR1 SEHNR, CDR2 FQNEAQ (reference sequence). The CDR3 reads CASSLEGMVSPLHF. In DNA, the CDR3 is TGTGCCAGCAGCTTAGAGGGTATGGTTTCACCCCTCCACTTT.

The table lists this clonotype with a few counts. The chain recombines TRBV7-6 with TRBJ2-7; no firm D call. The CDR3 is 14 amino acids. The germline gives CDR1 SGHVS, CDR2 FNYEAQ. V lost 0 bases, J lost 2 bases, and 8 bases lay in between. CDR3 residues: CASSLAASTYEQYF. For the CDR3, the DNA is TGTGCCAGCAGCTTAGCGGCTTCCACCTACGAGCAGTACTTC.

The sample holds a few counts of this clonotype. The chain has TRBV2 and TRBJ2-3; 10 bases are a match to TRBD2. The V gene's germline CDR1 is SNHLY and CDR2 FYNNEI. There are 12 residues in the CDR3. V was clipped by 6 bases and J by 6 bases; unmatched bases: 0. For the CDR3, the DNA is TGTGCCAGCAGAGCGGGGGGGGATACGCAGTATTTT. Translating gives CASRAGGDTQYF.

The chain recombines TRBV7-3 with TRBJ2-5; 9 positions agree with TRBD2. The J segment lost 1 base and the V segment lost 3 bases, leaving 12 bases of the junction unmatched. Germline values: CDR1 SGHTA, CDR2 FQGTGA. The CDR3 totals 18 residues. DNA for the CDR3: TGTGCCAGCAGCTTCCTATCGAGGGCAGCGGGAGGCCAAGAGACCCAGTACTTC. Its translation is CASSFLSRAAGGQETQYF. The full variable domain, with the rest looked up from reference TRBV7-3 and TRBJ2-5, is GAGVSQTPSNKVTEKGKYVELRCDPISGHTALYWYRQSLGQGPEFLIYFQGTGAADDSGLPNDRFFAVRPEGSVSTLKIQRTERGDSAVYLCASSFLSRAAGGQETQYFGPGTRLLVL.

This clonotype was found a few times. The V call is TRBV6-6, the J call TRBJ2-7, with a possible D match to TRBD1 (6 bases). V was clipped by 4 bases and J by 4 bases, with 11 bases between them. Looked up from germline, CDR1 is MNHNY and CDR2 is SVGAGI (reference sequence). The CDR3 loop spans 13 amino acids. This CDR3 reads CASSSRGQYEQYV. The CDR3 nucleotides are TGTGCCAGCAGTTCCAGGGGCCAGTACGAGCAGTACGTC.

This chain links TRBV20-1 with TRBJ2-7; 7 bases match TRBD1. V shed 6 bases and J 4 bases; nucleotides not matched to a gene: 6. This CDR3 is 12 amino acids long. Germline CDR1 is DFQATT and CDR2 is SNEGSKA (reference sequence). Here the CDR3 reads CSAKGTDYEQYV. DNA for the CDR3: TGCAGTGCCAAGGGGACAGATTACGAGCAGTACGTC.

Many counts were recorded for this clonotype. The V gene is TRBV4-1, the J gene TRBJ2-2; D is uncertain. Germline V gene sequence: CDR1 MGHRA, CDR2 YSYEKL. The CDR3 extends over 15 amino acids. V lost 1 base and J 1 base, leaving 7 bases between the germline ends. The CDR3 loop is CASSQVAGNTGELFF. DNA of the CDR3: TGCGCCAGCAGCCAAGTAGCAGGGAACACCGGGGAGCTGTTTTTT.